A selection of T cell receptor beta chains follows, all from one sample in a study of blood T cell repertoires in COVID-19. TCRdb's copy holds only in-frame clones and misses some; the assay was immunoSEQ multiplex PCR. Of roughly 400,000 clones in the sample, approximately 91% were seen once. Sequencing was performed on PBMCs or T cells enriched from blood (not recorded which). These TCRs come from a woman aged 40 to 50 with acute COVID-19. The CDR3 runs from the conserved cysteine through the conserved F or W. Fields, in order: clone size, D gene, J gene, CDR3 length, V gene, CDR3 protein, CDR3 DNA. A D gene is named only where the DNA matches it firmly. Some rows mark clone size as missing; the rest say once, few, many or name a class of expanded clone.

once,TRBD1,TRBJ1-5,14,TRBV19,CASKDRAGNQPQHF,TGTGCCAGTAAGGACAGGGCTGGCAATCAGCCCCAGCATTTT
NA,TRBD1,TRBJ2-7,13,TRBV6-5,CASRTGRRDEQYF,TGTGCCAGCAGGACAGGGCGGCGCGACGAGCAGTACTTC
once,TRBD1,TRBJ1-2,14,TRBV3-1/TRBV3-2,CASSRGQANYGYTF,TGTGCCAGCAGCCGCGGACAGGCTAACTATGGCTACACCTTC
NA,NA,TRBJ2-6,15,TRBV2,CASSERSSGANVLTF,TGTGCCAGCAGTGAACGGAGCTCTGGGGCCAACGTCCTGACTTTC
NA,NA,TRBJ2-7,15,TRBV20-1,CSASSGESNLGEQYF,TGCAGTGCTAGTTCTGGGGAGTCTAACCTGGGCGAGCAGTACTTC
NA,NA,TRBJ2-3,14,TRBV5-1,CASSHPPRTDTQYF,TGCGCCAGCAGCCACCCACCCAGGACAGATACGCAGTATTTT
NA,NA,TRBJ1-5,15,TRBV6-5,CASSKLRSGNQPQHF,TGTGCCAGCAGCAAACTCCGGTCAGGGAATCAGCCCCAGCATTTT
NA,NA,TRBJ1-3,15,TRBV7-2,CASSLAGRGGNTIYF,TGTGCCAGCAGCTTAGCCGGGAGAGGTGGAAACACCATATATTTT
NA,TRBD1,TRBJ2-5,16,TRBV18,CASSPPNRGLRETQYF,TGTGCCAGCTCACCACCAAACAGGGGGCTGAGGGAGACCCAGTACTTC
NA,TRBD1,TRBJ1-3,14,TRBV7-8,CASSSTGVGNTIYF,TGTGCCAGCAGCTCTACAGGGGTTGGAAACACCATATATTTT
NA,TRBD1,TRBJ2-5,16,TRBV2,CASSSKGATSQETQYF,TGTGCCAGCAGTTCGAAGGGGGCAACTTCCCAAGAGACCCAGTACTTC
NA,NA,TRBJ1-1,13,TRBV7-9,CASSLTGRAEAFF,TGTGCCAGCAGCTTAACAGGGAGGGCTGAAGCTTTCTTT
NA,NA,TRBJ1-3,11,TRBV19,CASDRGNTIYF,TGTGCCAGCGACAGGGGAAACACCATATATTTT
NA,NA,TRBJ2-2,13,TRBV2,CASGTSLTGELFF,TGTGCCAGTGGGACTTCTTTAACCGGGGAGCTGTTTTTT
NA,TRBD1,TRBJ1-1,14,TRBV25-1,CASQGQGRGTEAFF,TGTGCCAGCCAAGGACAGGGGAGGGGTACTGAAGCTTTCTTT
NA,TRBD1,TRBJ1-2,15,TRBV24-1,CATSDRDRGQDGYTF,TGTGCCACCAGTGATCGGGACAGGGGGCAAGATGGCTACACCTTC
once,NA,TRBJ2-3,17,TRBV30,CAWSYGWGLGSTDTQYF,TGTGCCTGGAGTTACGGATGGGGCCTCGGTAGCACAGATACGCAGTATTTT
NA,TRBD1,TRBJ1-1,19,TRBV7-6,CASSSLYRGQRAVNTEAFF,TGTGCCAGCAGCTCATTGTACAGGGGCCAAAGGGCGGTGAACACTGAAGCTTTCTTT
once,TRBD1,TRBJ2-5,15,TRBV9,CASSTGQGQQETQYF,TGTGCCAGCAGCACAGGACAGGGCCAACAAGAGACCCAGTACTTC
NA,NA,TRBJ2-4,15,TRBV5-1,CASSLSPLAKNIQYF,TGCGCCAGCAGCTTGAGTCCACTAGCCAAAAACATTCAGTACTTC
NA,NA,TRBJ2-3,14,TRBV3-1/TRBV3-2,CASSQWGETDTQYF,TGTGCCAGCAGCCAGTGGGGGGAGACAGATACGCAGTATTTT
once,NA,TRBJ1-1,13,TRBV12-3/TRBV12-4,CASSLLFNTEAFF,TGTGCCAGCAGTTTACTTTTCAACACTGAAGCTTTCTTT
NA,TRBD1,TRBJ1-5,15,TRBV19,CASRDDRAGNQPQHF,TGTGCCAGTAGAGACGACAGGGCGGGCAATCAGCCCCAGCATTTT
NA,NA,TRBJ1-5,14,TRBV19,CASRLTGSNQPQHF,TGTGCCAGTAGACTGACAGGTAGCAATCAGCCCCAGCATTTT
NA,TRBD1,TRBJ2-4,14,TRBV29-1,CSVEGQGVADIQYF,TGCAGCGTTGAAGGACAGGGGGTTGCGGACATTCAGTACTTC
NA,NA,TRBJ1-1,18,TRBV2,CASSETLQGWEGNTEAFF,TGTGCCAGCAGTGAAACATTACAGGGTTGGGAGGGGAACACTGAAGCTTTCTTT
NA,TRBD1,TRBJ1-5,15,TRBV4-1,CASSQVGQYNQPQHF,TGCGCCAGCAGCCAAGTGGGACAGTACAATCAGCCCCAGCATTTT
NA,NA,TRBJ2-1,15,TRBV5-5,CASSQDGGSYNEQFF,TGTGCCAGCAGCCAGGACGGAGGATCCTACAATGAGCAGTTCTTC
NA,NA,TRBJ2-7,13,TRBV11-3,CASSALLSHEQYF,TGTGCCAGCAGCGCACTTTTGAGCCACGAGCAGTACTTC
few,TRBD1,TRBJ1-1,14,TRBV2,CASSAQGQGIEAFF,TGTGCCAGCAGTGCTCAGGGACAGGGGATTGAAGCTTTCTTT
once,TRBD1,TRBJ2-1,14,TRBV19,CASSLGQGISEQFF,TGTGCCAGTAGCCTCGGACAGGGCATAAGTGAGCAGTTCTTC
NA,TRBD1,TRBJ2-7,13,TRBV19,CASSIVGQGQKYF,TGTGCCAGTAGTATCGTGGGACAGGGGCAAAAGTACTTC
once,TRBD1,TRBJ1-4,13,TRBV10-3,CAISEPTGEKLFF,TGTGCCATCAGTGAACCGACAGGGGAAAAACTGTTTTTT
NA,NA,TRBJ2-5,13,TRBV10-3,CAISGQVLETQYF,TGTGCCATCAGTGGACAAGTGTTAGAGACCCAGTACTTC
few,NA,TRBJ1-5,16,TRBV11-2,CASSLNSVYSNQPQHF,TGTGCCAGCAGCTTAAATTCGGTATATAGCAATCAGCCCCAGCATTTT
NA,NA,TRBJ2-3,13,TRBV10-2,CASSEIGGNTQYF,TGCGCCAGCAGTGAGATCGGGGGAAATACGCAGTATTTT
NA,TRBD2,TRBJ2-2,17,TRBV18,CASSPRTSGPNTGELFF,TGTGCCAGCTCACCCCGGACTAGCGGGCCGAACACCGGGGAGCTGTTTTTT
NA,TRBD1,TRBJ2-3,15,TRBV27,CASSLPGGGIDTQYF,TGTGCCAGCAGTTTACCAGGGGGCGGAATAGATACGCAGTATTTT
once,NA,TRBJ1-5,15,TRBV15,CATSRAVSGNQPQHF,TGTGCCACCAGCAGAGCGGTGAGCGGCAATCAGCCCCAGCATTTT
NA,NA,TRBJ2-7,12,TRBV7-9,CASLGSTYEQYF,TGTGCCAGCCTAGGGAGTACTTACGAGCAGTACTTC
NA,TRBD1,TRBJ2-7,14,TRBV27,CASKRTGVTYEQYF,TGTGCCAGCAAGAGGACAGGGGTGACCTACGAGCAGTACTTC
NA,TRBD1,TRBJ1-5,13,TRBV10-3,CAISDGAGGPQHF,TGTGCCATCAGTGACGGGGCAGGGGGGCCCCAGCATTTT
NA,NA,TRBJ1-4,13,TRBV19,CASSPQGSEKLFF,TGTGCCAGTAGTCCACAGGGTTCGGAAAAACTGTTTTTT
NA,TRBD1,TRBJ1-2,13,TRBV27,CASSLGQNYGYTF,TGTGCCAGCAGTTTGGGACAGAACTATGGCTACACCTTC
NA,NA,TRBJ2-3,20,TRBV15,CATSRLIPSGLYSSTDTQYF,TGTGCCACCAGCAGACTTATACCCAGCGGGTTATACTCTAGCACAGATACGCAGTATTTT